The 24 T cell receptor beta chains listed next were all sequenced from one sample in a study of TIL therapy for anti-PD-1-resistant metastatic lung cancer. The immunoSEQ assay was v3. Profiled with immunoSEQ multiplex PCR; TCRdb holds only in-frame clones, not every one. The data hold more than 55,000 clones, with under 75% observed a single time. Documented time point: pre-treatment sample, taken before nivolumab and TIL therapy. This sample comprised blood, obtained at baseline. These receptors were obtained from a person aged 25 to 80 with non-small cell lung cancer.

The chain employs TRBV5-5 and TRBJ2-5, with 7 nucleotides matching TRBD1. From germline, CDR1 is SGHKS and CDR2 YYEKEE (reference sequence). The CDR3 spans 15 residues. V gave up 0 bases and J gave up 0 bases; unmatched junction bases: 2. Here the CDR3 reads CASSLAGTDQETQYF. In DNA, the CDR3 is TGTGCCAGCAGCTTGGCCGGGACAGACCAAGAGACCCAGTACTTC.

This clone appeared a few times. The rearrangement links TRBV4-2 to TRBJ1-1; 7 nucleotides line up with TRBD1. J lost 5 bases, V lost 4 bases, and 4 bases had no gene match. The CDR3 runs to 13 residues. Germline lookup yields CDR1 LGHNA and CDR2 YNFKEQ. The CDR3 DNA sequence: TGTGCCAGCAGCCGCGACAGGGCGACTGAAGCTTTCTTT. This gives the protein CASSRDRATEAFF.

CDR3 in DNA: TGCGCCAGCAGCTTGGATCGGCAGACCCAGTACTTC. It is translated as CASSLDRQTQYF. The genes are TRBV5-1 and TRBJ2-5; D is unresolved. The CDR3 spans 12 residues. Looked up from germline, CDR1 is SGHRS and CDR2 is YFSETQ. V was pared by 0 bases and J by 6 bases, with 6 bases between.

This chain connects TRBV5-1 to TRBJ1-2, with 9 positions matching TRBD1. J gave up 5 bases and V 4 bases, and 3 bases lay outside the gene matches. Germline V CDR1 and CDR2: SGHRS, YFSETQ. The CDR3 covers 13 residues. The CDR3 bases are TGCGCCAGCAGCGGGGGACAGGGTTATGGCTACACCTTC. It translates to CASSGGQGYGYTF.

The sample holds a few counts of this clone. DNA of the CDR3: TGTGCCACCAGCCCCTGGGGCAACTACAATGAGCAGTTCTTC. This encodes CATSPWGNYNEQFF. The gene calls are TRBV15 and TRBJ2-1; possible D gene TRBD1, 5 bases. The CDR3 spans 14 residues. Trimming removed 5 bases at V and 3 bases at J, with 11 bases between. Germline V gene lookup returns CDR1 LNHNV and CDR2 YYDKDF (reference sequence).

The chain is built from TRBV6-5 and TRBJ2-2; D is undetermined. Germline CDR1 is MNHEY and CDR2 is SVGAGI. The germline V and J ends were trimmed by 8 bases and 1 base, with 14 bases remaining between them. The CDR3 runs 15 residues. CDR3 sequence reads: CASSPAWGNTGELFF. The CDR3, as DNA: TGTGCCAGCTCACCGGCGTGGGGGAACACCGGGGAGCTGTTTTTT.

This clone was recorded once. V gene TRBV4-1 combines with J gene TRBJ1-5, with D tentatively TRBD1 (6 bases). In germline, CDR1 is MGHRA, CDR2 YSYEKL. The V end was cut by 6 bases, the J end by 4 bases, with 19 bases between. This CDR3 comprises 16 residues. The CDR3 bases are TGCGCCAGCAGTTTTGAATTGGACAGATTTAATCAGCCCCAGCATTTT. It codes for CASSFELDRFNQPQHF.

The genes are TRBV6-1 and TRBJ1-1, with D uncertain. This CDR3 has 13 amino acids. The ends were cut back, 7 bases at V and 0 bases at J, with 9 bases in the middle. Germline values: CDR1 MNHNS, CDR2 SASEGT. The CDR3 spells CASMLGMNTEAFF. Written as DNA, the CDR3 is TGTGCCAGCATGCTAGGTATGAACACTGAAGCTTTCTTT.

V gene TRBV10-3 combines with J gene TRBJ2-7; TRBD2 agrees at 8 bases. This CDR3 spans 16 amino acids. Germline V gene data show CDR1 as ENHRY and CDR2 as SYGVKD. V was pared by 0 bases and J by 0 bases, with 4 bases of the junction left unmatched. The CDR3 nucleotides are TGTGCCATCAGTGAGTCCGGGAGGGCAGGCTCCTACGAGCAGTACTTC. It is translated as CAISESGRAGSYEQYF.

CDR3 coding DNA: TGCAGCGTTATAGCGGGGGGGGTTACAGATACGCAGTATTTT. It encodes CSVIAGGVTDTQYF. The J gene is TRBJ2-3, the V gene TRBV29-1; 11 positions agree with TRBD2. The ends lost 5 bases at V and 3 bases at J; junction bases unmatched: 4. Germline CDR1 SQVTM, CDR2 ANQGSEA. This CDR3 spans 14 amino acids.

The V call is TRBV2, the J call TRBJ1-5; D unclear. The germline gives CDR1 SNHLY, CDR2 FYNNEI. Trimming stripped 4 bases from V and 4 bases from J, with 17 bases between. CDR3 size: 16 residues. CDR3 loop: CASSGTGGNRNQPQHF. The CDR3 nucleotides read TGTGCCAGCAGTGGAACCGGAGGGAATAGGAATCAGCCCCAGCATTTT.

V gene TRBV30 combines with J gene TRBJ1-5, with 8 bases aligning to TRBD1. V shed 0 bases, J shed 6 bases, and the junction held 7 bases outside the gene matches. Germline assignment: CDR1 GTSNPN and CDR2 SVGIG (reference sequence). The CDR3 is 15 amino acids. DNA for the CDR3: TGTGCCTGGAGTGTAACCACAGGGGGGCCTCAGCCCCAGCATTTT. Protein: CAWSVTTGGPQPQHF.

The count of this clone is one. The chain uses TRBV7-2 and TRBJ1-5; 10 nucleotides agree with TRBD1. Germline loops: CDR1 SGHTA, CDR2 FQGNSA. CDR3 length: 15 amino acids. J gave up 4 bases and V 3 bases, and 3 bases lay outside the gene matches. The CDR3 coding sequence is TGTGCCAGCAGCTTGGTGGGACAGGGGAATCAGCCCCAGCATTTT. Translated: CASSLVGQGNQPQHF.

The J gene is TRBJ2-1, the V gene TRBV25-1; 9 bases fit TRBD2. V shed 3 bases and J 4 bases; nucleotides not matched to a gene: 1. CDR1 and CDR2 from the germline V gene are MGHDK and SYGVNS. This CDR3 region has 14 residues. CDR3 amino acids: CASSELAGYNEQFF. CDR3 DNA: TGTGCCAGCAGTGAGCTAGCGGGGTACAATGAGCAGTTCTTC.

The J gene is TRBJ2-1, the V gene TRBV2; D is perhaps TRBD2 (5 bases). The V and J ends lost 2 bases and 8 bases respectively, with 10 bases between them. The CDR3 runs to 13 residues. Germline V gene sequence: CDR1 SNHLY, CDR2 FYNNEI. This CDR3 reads CASSESGVDEQFF. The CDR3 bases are TGTGCCAGCAGTGAATCCGGGGTCGATGAGCAGTTCTTC.

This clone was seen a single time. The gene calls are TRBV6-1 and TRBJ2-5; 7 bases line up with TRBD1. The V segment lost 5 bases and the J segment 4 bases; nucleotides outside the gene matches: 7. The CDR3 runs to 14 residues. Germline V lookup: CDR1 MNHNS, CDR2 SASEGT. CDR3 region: CASSRPGGRETQYF. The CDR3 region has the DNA TGTGCCAGCAGTCGGCCAGGGGGTAGAGAGACCCAGTACTTC.

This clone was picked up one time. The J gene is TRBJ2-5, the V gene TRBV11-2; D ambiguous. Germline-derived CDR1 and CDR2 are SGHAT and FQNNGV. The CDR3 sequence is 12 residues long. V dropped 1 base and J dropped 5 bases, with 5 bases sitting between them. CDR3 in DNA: TGTGCCAGCAGCTTAGTATTTGAGACCCAGTACTTC. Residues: CASSLVFETQYF.

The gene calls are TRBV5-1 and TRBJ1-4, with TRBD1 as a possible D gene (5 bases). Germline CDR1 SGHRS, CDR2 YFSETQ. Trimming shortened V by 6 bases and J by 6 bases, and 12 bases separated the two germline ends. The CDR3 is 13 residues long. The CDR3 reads CASISGQDEKLFF. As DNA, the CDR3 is TGCGCCAGCATCTCAGGGCAGGATGAAAAACTGTTTTTT.

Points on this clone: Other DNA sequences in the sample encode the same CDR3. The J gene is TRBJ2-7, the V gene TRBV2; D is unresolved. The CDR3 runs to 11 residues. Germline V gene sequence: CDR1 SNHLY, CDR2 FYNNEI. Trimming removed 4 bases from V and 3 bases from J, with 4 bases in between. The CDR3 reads CASSAIYEQYF. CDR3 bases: TGTGCCAGCAGTGCCATCTACGAGCAGTACTTC.

The CDR3 reads CATSREGQTNEKLFF. The CDR3 DNA reads as TGTGCCACCAGCAGAGAAGGGCAGACTAATGAAAAACTGTTTTTT. This sequence joins TRBV15 and TRBJ1-4; no firm D call. The CDR3 has 15 amino acids. Trimming left V 0 bases short and J 2 bases short, with 7 bases between. Germline lookup yields CDR1 LNHNV and CDR2 YYDKDF (reference sequence).

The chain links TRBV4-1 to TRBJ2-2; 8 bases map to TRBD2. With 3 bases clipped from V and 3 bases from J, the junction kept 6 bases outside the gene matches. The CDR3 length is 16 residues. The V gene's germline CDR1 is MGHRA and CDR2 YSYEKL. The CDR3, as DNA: TGCGCCAGCAGCCAGGAGGGACTAGGGGACACCGGGGAGCTGTTTTTT. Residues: CASSQEGLGDTGELFF.

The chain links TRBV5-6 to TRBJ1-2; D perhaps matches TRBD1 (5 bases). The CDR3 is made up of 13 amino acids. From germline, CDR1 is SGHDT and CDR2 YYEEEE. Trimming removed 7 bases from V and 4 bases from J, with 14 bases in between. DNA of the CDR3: TGTGCCAGCGCCCCGTGGGGCGCCTATGGCTACACCTTC. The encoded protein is CASAPWGAYGYTF.

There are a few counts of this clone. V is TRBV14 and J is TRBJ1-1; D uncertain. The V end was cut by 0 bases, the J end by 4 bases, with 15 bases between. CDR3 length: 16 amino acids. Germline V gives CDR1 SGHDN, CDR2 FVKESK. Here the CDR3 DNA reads TGTGCCAGCAGCCAAGATCCGGGCCGGGGTATCACTGAAGCTTTCTTT. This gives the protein CASSQDPGRGITEAFF.

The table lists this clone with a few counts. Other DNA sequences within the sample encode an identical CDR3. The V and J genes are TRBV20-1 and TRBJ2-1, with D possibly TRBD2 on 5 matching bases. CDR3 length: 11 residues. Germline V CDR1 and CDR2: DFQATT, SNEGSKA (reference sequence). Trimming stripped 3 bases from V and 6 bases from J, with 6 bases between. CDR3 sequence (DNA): TGCAGTGCTAGTCGGGGCAATGAGCAGTTCTTC. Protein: CSASRGNEQFF.